Following are 5 T cell receptor beta chains from one sample sequenced in a study of blood T cell repertoires in COVID-19. Clones were sequenced by immunoSEQ multiplex PCR, and TCRdb holds only the in-frame ones, with some missing. The table includes around 290,000 clones, 75% to 95% detected once. The sample was PBMCs or T cells enriched from blood (not recorded which). These receptors were taken from a woman in her twenties or thirties who had recovered from COVID-19.

This clone was picked up one time. The chain is built from TRBV7-3 and TRBJ2-1; 8 bases line up with TRBD2. This CDR3 spans 14 amino acids. CDR1 and CDR2 from the germline V gene are SGHTA and FQGTGA. V was pared by 3 bases and J by 6 bases, with 4 bases of the junction left unmatched. The CDR3 protein is CASSFQREPNEQFF. The CDR3 DNA follows: TGTGCCAGCAGCTTCCAGCGGGAGCCCAATGAGCAGTTCTTC. The complete variable domain, with remaining parts taken from reference TRBV7-3 and TRBJ2-1, reads GAGVSQTPSNKVTEKGKYVELRCDPISGHTALYWYRQSLGQGPEFLIYFQGTGAADDSGLPNDRFFAVRPEGSVSTLKIQRTERGDSAVYLCASSFQREPNEQFFGPGTRLTVL.

The rearrangement links TRBV5-1 to TRBJ2-3; 8 bases agree with TRBD1. Germline V gene lookup returns CDR1 SGHRS and CDR2 YFSETQ. V dropped 0 bases and J dropped 5; count of bases not matched to a gene: 11. The CDR3 runs 17 residues. Here the CDR3 DNA reads TGCGCCAGCAGCTTGGGTCAGGGGGCCCCCAAGGTAGATACGCAGTATTTT. Translated, it gives CASSLGQGAPKVDTQYF.

The chain employs TRBV6-5 and TRBJ2-1; 11 bases match TRBD2. Germline V CDR1 and CDR2: MNHEY, SVGAGI. Germline trimming cut 0 bases from V and 6 bases from J; bases unmatched to any gene: 4. This CDR3 spans 16 amino acids. CDR3 DNA sequence: TGTGCCAGCAGTTACTCTCTAGCGGGAGGCCCCAATGAGCAGTTCTTC. It specifies CASSYSLAGGPNEQFF.

The CDR3 DNA reads TGTGCCAGCAGCTTCAGGGTGTGGAGTGGCTACACCTTC. This encodes CASSFRVWSGYTF. This chain uses TRBV5-6 with TRBJ1-2, with D maybe TRBD1 (5 bases). With 2 bases removed from V and 7 bases from J, the gap between germline ends came to 12 bases. This CDR3 contains 13 residues. CDR1 is SGHDT, CDR2 YYEEEE, per germline.

The J gene is TRBJ1-5, the V gene TRBV19, with 11 bases fitting TRBD1. V lost 5 bases, J lost 2 bases, and 8 bases stayed unmatched. The germline gives CDR1 LNHDA, CDR2 SQIVND (reference sequence). The CDR3 consists of 17 residues. The CDR3 bases are TGTGCCAGTAGTCCCCGGACAGGGGGCGACGGCAATCAGCCCCAGCATTTT. Encoded protein: CASSPRTGGDGNQPQHF.